The rows below give T cell receptor beta chains drawn from one sample of a study of T-cell reconstitution after alpha-beta-depleted transplantation in children. TCRdb re-called the PCR reads through MiXCR, storing one row per CDR3 protein. In the table there are 600,000 or so distinct CDR3 sequences, more than 20% of which are singletons. The input for sequencing was PBMCs, mostly from graft donor cells, taken 360 days after TCRalphabeta/CD19-depleted stem cell transplant. The receptors shown here come from a boy less than two years old who had a stem cell transplant for acute myeloid leukemia, so the T cells may come from the graft donor. CDR3s include the opening cysteine and the closing phenylalanine or tryptophan. A D gene is named only where the DNA matches it firmly. Only some rows state a clone size, as once, few, many or a class for expanded clones.

- | TRBJ1-5 | TRBV20-1 | few | TGCAGTGCTAGCTTCGGTCGTAATCAGCCCCAGCATTTT | CSASFGRNQPQHF
TRBD2 | TRBJ2-3 | TRBV18 | many | TGTGCCAGCTCACGGACTAGCGTTGATACGCAGTATTTT | CASSRTSVDTQYF
- | TRBJ2-3 | TRBV7-2 | - | TGTGCCAGCAGCTTAGTGGGAGGAGGCGGAGATACGCAGTATTTT | CASSLVGGGGDTQYF
- | TRBJ1-3 | TRBV5-1 | - | TGCGCCAGCAGCCTCCGGGACGGCAACACCATATATTTT | CASSLRDGNTIYF
- | TRBJ2-1 | TRBV7-5 | - | - | CISVSEARDREKILKTNNEQFF
TRBD1 | TRBJ1-3 | TRBV20-1 | few | TGCAGTGCTAGAGTGCTGTCGGGACAGCACTCTGGAAACACCATATATTTT | CSARVLSGQHSGNTIYF
TRBD1 | TRBJ2-4 | TRBV18 | - | TGTGCCAGCTCACCCCTGACAGGGATGTCCAAAAACATTCAGTACTTC | CASSPLTGMSKNIQYF
TRBD2 | TRBJ2-3 | TRBV4-2 | - | TGTGCCAGCAGCCAAGATCCCTGGACTAGCGGGGGGGCCCCGATCATGACAGATACGCAGTATTTT | CASSQDPWTSGGAPIMTDTQYF
TRBD1 | TRBJ2-3 | TRBV6-1 | - | TGTGCCAGCAGCCTGGACAGGCGAACTAGCACAGATACGCAGTATTTT | CASSLDRRTSTDTQYF
- | TRBJ2-5 | TRBV7-2 | - | TGTGCCAGCAGCTTAAGGCACAGCACTGAAGAGACCCAGTACTTC | CASSLRHSTEETQYF
TRBD1 | TRBJ2-7 | TRBV20-1 | many | TGCAGTGCTAGAGATACAGGGGATGATTTTTACGAGCAGTACTTC | CSARDTGDDFYEQYF
- | TRBJ2-1 | TRBV7-9 | many | TGTGCCGCTTCCTTGGACGGTTACAATGAGCAGTTCTTC | CAASLDGYNEQFF
- | TRBJ2-3 | TRBV20-1 | many | TGCAGTGTCCGGTGGGGCACAAAAGATACGCAGTATTTT | CSVRWGTKDTQYF
- | TRBJ2-1 | TRBV4-3 | - | TGCGCCAGCAGCTCCTTCCCCGGGAATGAGCAGTTCTTC | CASSSFPGNEQFF
- | TRBJ1-2 | TRBV25-1 | few | TGTGCCAGCAGTGAACACGGCTATGGCTACACCTTC | CASSEHGYGYTF
- | TRBJ2-1 | TRBV12-3/TRBV12-4 | few | TGTGCCAGCAGTTTCCAGGGCCCCTACAATGAGCAGTTCTTC | CASSFQGPYNEQFF
- | TRBJ1-2 | TRBV27 | - | TGTGCCAGCAGTTTAGCAGGGAATCTTGGCTACACCTTC | CASSLAGNLGYTF
- | TRBJ2-7 | TRBV12-3/TRBV12-4 | - | TGTGCCAGCAGCATAAGAAACGAGCAGTACTTC | CASSIRNEQYF
- | TRBJ1-2 | TRBV29-1 | few | TGCAGCGCCGTGGGAGGGGTTGGAGGCTACACCTTC | CSAVGGVGGYTF
TRBD2 | TRBJ2-5 | TRBV20-1 | few | TGCAGTCGTAGCGGGGTCCAAGAGACCCAGTACTTC | CSRSGVQETQYF
- | TRBJ2-6 | TRBV24-1 | few | TGTGCCACCAGTGATTTAGACGGCTCTGGGGCCAACGTCCTGACTTTC | CATSDLDGSGANVLTF
TRBD2 | TRBJ2-2 | TRBV12-3/TRBV12-4 | few | TGTGCCAGCAGAACAAGCGGGGGGGCCACCGGGGAGCTGTTTTTT | CASRTSGGATGELFF
- | TRBJ2-5 | TRBV20-1 | - | TGCAGTGCTAAAATCCAAGAGACCCAGTACTTC | CSAKIQETQYF
- | TRBJ1-4 | TRBV7-9 | - | TGTGCCAGCAGCTTATCGTCCGATAATGAAAAACTGTTTTTT | CASSLSSDNEKLFF
TRBD1 | TRBJ2-5 | TRBV20-1 | many | TGCAGTGCTAGGGATACAGGGGCTCCGCAAGAGACCCAGTACTTC | CSARDTGAPQETQYF
- | TRBJ1-1 | TRBV6-1 | - | TGTGCCAGCAGTGAAGCGCAAGTCCCGAACACTGAAGCTTTCTTT | CASSEAQVPNTEAFF